This T cell receptor (beta chain) was retrieved from a study of blood T cell repertoires in COVID-19. Germline V gene data show CDR1 as MNHNY and CDR2 as SVGAGI (reference sequence). This CDR3 has 16 residues. V dropped 6 bases and J dropped 6; count of bases not matched to a gene: 11. As originally analysed: From reference gene primer amplification, estimates of nucleated cell counts were derived. The data were produced by immunoSEQ multiplex PCR, yet TCRdb's version contains in-frame clones alone and is incomplete. V and J calls and clone size are given by that table; D and trimming were obtained from the DNA. The sample has tens of thousands of clones; 80% to 90% are singletons.

This clonotype originated in a human donor in a cohort sampled during active COVID-19. The donor label of this sample is uncertain. Sequences were obtained from peripheral blood. The chain couples TRBV6-6 to TRBJ2-1; 10 nucleotides line up with TRBD1. CDR3 sequence (DNA): TGTGCCAGCAGCCCCTACGGGCGGGACAGGGGCAATGAGCAGTTCTTC. Amino acids: CASSPYGRDRGNEQFF.